This T cell receptor (beta chain) was documented in a study of OX40 agonist ivuxolimab in advanced cancers. At the level of the whole study: Ivuxolimab was an agonistic, fully human IgG2 monoclonal antibody directed against OX40 (CD134), a costimulatory receptor. Intravenous ivuxolimab was administered to patients every 2 weeks at six dose levels: 0.01, 0.1, 0.3, 1.5, 3 and 10 mg/kg. Of the approximately 50 dose-escalation patients, hepatocellular carcinoma was present in approximately 20, melanoma in around 15, renal cell carcinoma in 9 and head and neck cancer in 9. In the dose-escalation cohort, 82.7% of patients were male, and the mean age was roughly 60 years, with a range of about 23 to 90. Patients were allowed to have had prior anti-PD-1, anti-PD-L1 or anti-CTLA-4 therapy, and less than 45% of the dose-escalation patients had previously received checkpoint inhibitors. Three dose-escalation patients achieved partial responses, one with hepatocellular carcinoma and two with cutaneous melanoma. The point of sequencing TCRbeta in the periphery was to test whether ivuxolimab changed TCR sequence diversity and drove clonal T-cell expansion. The paper describes the monotherapy dose-escalation part (N = 52 patients) of the phase I trial of ivuxolimab.

Study-wide conclusions, independent of this receptor: Low levels of normalized T-cell clonal expansion were also seen in some patients who did not respond. At doses from 0.1 to 3.0 mg/kg, clonal expansion was seen in both CD4+ and CD8+ blood T cells between baseline and week 6. The antigen specificity of the peripheral T cells that underwent clonal expansion was not determined. After ivuxolimab, CD8+ T cells had more expanded clones than CD4+ T cells on average. In the 0.1-3.0 mg/kg groups, partial responders were among the patients with the lowest normalized peripheral clonal expansion, particularly in CD8+ T cells.

On this clone: What antigen it recognizes has not been identified. No clone much larger than this one lies a single base away; base qualities are absent.

For sequencing of the TCRbeta CDR3 region, genomic DNA was extracted from the sorted cells. TCRbeta CDR3 regions were sequenced using the immunoSEQ Assay. Drawn from immuneACCESS, this table holds only the in-frame rearrangements with V and J called that TCRdb kept. Clones are partly lost; checked studies trace under half to an unresolved V gene and leave the rest unexplained. Counted in this sample were 60,000 to 95,000 clones; more than 75% of them appeared once. The leading ten clones occupy over 0.3% of the sample. V loses 1 base of germline sequence and J loses 5 bases, and the interval between the two ends is 12 bases. The CDR3, from cysteine to phenylalanine, totals 14 residues. Just CDR3 DNA is preserved here, 42 bases in frame from base 1. The CDR1 and CDR2 encoded by the germline V gene are SGHNT and YENEEA. Patients with autoimmune disease history or receiving systemic immunosuppression were excluded from the trial. Peripheral blood for TCR sequencing was drawn from every dose cohort at baseline, at cycle 4 day 1 and at cycle 7 day 1. The samples were drawn from a first-in-human, open-label, multicenter phase I dose-escalation trial of ivuxolimab. The trial enrolled adults with locally advanced or metastatic head and neck squamous cell, hepatocellular, melanoma or renal cell carcinoma. Before TCR sequencing, CD4+ and CD8+ T cells were separately sorted from peripheral blood.

This clonotype originated in an adult with an advanced solid tumor such as melanoma, head and neck, liver or kidney cancer. The sample was CD4+ or CD8+ T cells sorted from blood, taken in a trial of the OX40 agonist ivuxolimab. The V gene is TRBV11-3 and the J gene is TRBJ2-7; the D gene identity is not certain. The nucleotides read TGTGCCAGCAGCTTAGGACCCCCCAGTGACGAGCAGTACTTC. The resulting protein is CASSLGPPSDEQYF.